This entry features one T cell receptor beta chain sequence. This sequence may be a read error, since a much larger clone differs from it by one base. The approximately 17-32 mg bulk tissue piece was not sorted before simultaneous RNA and DNA extraction. V trimming: 10 bases; J trimming: 2 bases; junction bases outside the gene matches: 8. This CDR3 has 14 amino acids. Per germline, CDR1 MDHEN and CDR2 SYDVKM. These data are taken from a study of tumor-infiltrating lymphocytes in primary liver carcinoma. Researchers generated TCR beta cDNA from 500 to 600 ng of total RNA, relying on a constant-region primer. Libraries covering TCR beta were generated through three nested multiplex PCR rounds (using a slightly modified ARM-PCR). The study ran its first two PCR rounds for roughly 11 cycles each, using TRBV1-TRBV30 forward primers and a C-beta reverse primer. MiXCR, run by TCRdb on the multiplex PCR reads, gives a single entry per CDR3 protein. Of about 78,000 distinct CDR3 sequences listed, 70% to 75% are singletons.

The sequence was obtained from a woman in her sixties with primary liver carcinoma and hepatitis B virus infection. The sequenced material came from liver tumor tissue from sampling region 4. The subset here: tumor region T4, right-lateral pole. The chain uses TRBV28 and TRBJ2-7, with 10 nucleotides matching TRBD2. In DNA form, the CDR3 reads TGTGCCAACAGGACAAGCGGGAGGGCCTACGAGCAGTACTTC. It specifies CANRTSGRAYEQYF.